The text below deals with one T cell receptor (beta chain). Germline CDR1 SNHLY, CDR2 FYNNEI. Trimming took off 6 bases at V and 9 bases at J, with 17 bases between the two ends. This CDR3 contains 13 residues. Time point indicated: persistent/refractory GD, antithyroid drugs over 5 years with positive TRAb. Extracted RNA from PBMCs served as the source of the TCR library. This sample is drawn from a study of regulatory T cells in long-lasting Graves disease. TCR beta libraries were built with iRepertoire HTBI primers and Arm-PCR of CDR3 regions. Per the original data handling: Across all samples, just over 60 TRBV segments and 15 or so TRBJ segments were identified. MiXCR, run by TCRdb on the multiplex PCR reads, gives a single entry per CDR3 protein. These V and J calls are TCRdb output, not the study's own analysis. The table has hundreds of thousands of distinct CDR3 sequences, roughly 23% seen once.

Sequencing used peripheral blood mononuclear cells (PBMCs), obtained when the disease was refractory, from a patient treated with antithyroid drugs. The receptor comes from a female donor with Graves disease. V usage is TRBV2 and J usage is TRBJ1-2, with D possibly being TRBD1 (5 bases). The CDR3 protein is CASSHRGPESYTF. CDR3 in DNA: TGTGCCAGCAGCCATAGGGGCCCCGAGAGCTACACCTTC.